What follows are 29 T cell receptor beta chains derived from one specimen sequenced in a study of regulatory T cells in long-lasting Graves disease. The authors built TCR beta libraries using iRepertoire HTBI primers and Arm-PCR of CDR3 regions. One entry per CDR3 protein, called by TCRdb with MiXCR from the multiplex PCR reads. The table lists 550,000 or so distinct CDR3 sequences, more than 10% of them singletons, with 8% to 10% in the top ten. Noted time point: newly diagnosed GD, antithyroid drugs for less than 3 months. The TCR library was made from RNA extracted from PBMCs. These data are also associated with another study on T cells in Graves' hyperthyroidism and ophthalmopathy.

Material: peripheral blood mononuclear cells (PBMCs), obtained at new diagnosis, from a patient treated with antithyroid drugs. The receptor source for this set is a woman aged 30 to 39 with Graves disease.

This clonotype was seen a few times. The chain links TRBV13 to TRBJ2-3; TRBD2 might be the D (5 bases). This CDR3 has 13 amino acids. The germline gives CDR1 PRHDT, CDR2 FYEKMQ (reference sequence). Trimming stripped 1 base from V and 8 bases from J, with 10 bases between. This chain's CDR3 is CASSLEVRGTQYF. DNA of the CDR3: TGTGCCAGCAGCTTAGAGGTTCGGGGTACGCAGTATTTT.

This clonotype showed up many times. The rearrangement links TRBV10-3 to TRBJ2-7; D assignment may be TRBD1 or TRBD2 (5 bases each). V lost 7 bases and J lost 3, with 13 bases in between. The CDR3 is made up of 13 amino acids. Germline V gene data show CDR1 as ENHRY and CDR2 as SYGVKD. The CDR3 DNA reads TGTGCCATCACGAGGGGAGAAGGCTACGAGCAGTACTTC. Its protein is CAITRGEGYEQYF.

The V and J genes are TRBV5-4 and TRBJ2-2, with TRBD1 as a possible D gene (6 bases). V was cut by 4 bases and J by 7 bases, with 20 bases left in between. CDR1 and CDR2 from the germline V gene are SGHNT and YYREEE (reference sequence). CDR3 length equals 16 residues. CDR3 sequence: CASSPSLRGGNGELFF. The DNA for the CDR3 is TGTGCCAGCAGCCCGAGTTTACGAGGGGGTAACGGGGAGCTGTTTTTT.

This clonotype came up many times. The DNA of the CDR3 is TGTGCCAGCAGCACCCATAGCGGAGCAGATACGCAGTATTTT. It specifies CASSTHSGADTQYF. The V call is TRBV12-3 or TRBV12-4, the J call TRBJ2-3; D is possibly TRBD2 (6 bases). This CDR3 contains 14 residues. Trimming removed 6 bases at V and 4 bases at J, with 14 bases between.

This clonotype occurred many times. V is TRBV6-1 and J is TRBJ1-1; unclear D gene. The germline gives CDR1 MNHNS, CDR2 SASEGT. This CDR3 is 17 amino acids long. V lost 4 bases and J lost 3, with 21 bases in between. The CDR3 spells CASSVAPTIAWDTEAFF. CDR3 nucleotide sequence: TGTGCCAGCAGTGTCGCGCCCACGATTGCCTGGGACACTGAAGCTTTCTTT.

This clonotype was counted ten times or more. This chain connects TRBV5-1 to TRBJ1-1; D unclear. V was clipped by 2 bases and J by 1 base, with 9 bases between them. The CDR3 consists of 14 residues. CDR1 and CDR2 from the germline V gene are SGHRS and YFSETQ. CDR3 coding DNA: TGCGCCAGCAGCTTCGATCTAGGGAACACTGAAGCTTTCTTT. Its translation is CASSFDLGNTEAFF.

This clonotype was detected ten times or more. The chain joins TRBV30 to TRBJ2-6; D gene unclear. With 2 bases removed from V and 4 bases from J, the gap between germline ends came to 12 bases. CDR3 length equals 15 residues. Looked up from germline, CDR1 is GTSNPN and CDR2 is SVGIG (reference sequence). The CDR3 protein is CAWSIAAWGANVLTF. CDR3 bases: TGTGCCTGGAGTATAGCCGCATGGGGGGCCAACGTCCTGACTTTC.

This clonotype was detected ten times or more. The J gene is TRBJ2-1, the V gene TRBV7-3, with D perhaps TRBD1 or TRBD2 (6 bases each). Germline assignment: CDR1 SGHTA and CDR2 FQGTGA. The CDR3 covers 13 residues. V lost 5 bases, J lost 9 bases, and 14 bases lay in between. CDR3 sequence (DNA): TGTGCCAGCAGCCGGGGGCGCGATAGTGAGCAGTTCTTC. It codes for CASSRGRDSEQFF.

This clonotype came up a few times. No conserved phenylalanine or tryptophan is present at the end of the CDR3, so a read error is the likely explanation. The CDR3, as DNA: TGTGCCAGCAGCCCTTCTAGCGGCTCCTACAATGAGCAGTTCCTC. Translated: CASSPSSGSYNEQFL. V gene TRBV7-2 combines with J gene TRBJ2-1; 7 nucleotides align to TRBD2. The CDR3 is 15 amino acids. Germline CDR1 and CDR2: SGHTA and FQGNSA. The trim removed 5 bases at V and 0 bases at J, leaving 4 bases unmatched.

The rearrangement joins TRBV2 to TRBJ1-4; D not certain. CDR3 length: 15 residues. With 4 bases removed from V and 6 bases from J, the gap between germline ends came to 15 bases. Germline V gene data show CDR1 as SNHLY and CDR2 as FYNNEI. Written as DNA, the CDR3 is TGTGCCAGCAGTGGGGGTTCGGCAGAGGATGAAAAACTGTTTTTT. Encoded protein: CASSGGSAEDEKLFF.

This clonotype was counted many times. DNA of the CDR3: TGTGCCAGTAGTCCAGACCCGGACAGGGTCTATGGCTACACCTTC. Its translation is CASSPDPDRVYGYTF. The chain joins TRBV19 to TRBJ1-2; the match to TRBD1 covers 8 bases. The CDR3 consists of 15 residues. The germline CDR1 and CDR2 sequences are LNHDA and SQIVND (reference sequence). The V gene end was trimmed by 5 bases and the J gene end by 4 bases; junction bases not matched to a gene: 9.

At least ten counts were recorded for this clonotype. V gene TRBV3-1 combines with J gene TRBJ2-6, with no clear D. The CDR3 has 16 amino acids. Germline V gives CDR1 LGHDT, CDR2 YNNKEL (reference sequence). Trimming took 0 bases from V and 1 from J, leaving 7 bases between them. This CDR3 is CASSQDGLSGANVLTF. CDR3 nucleotides: TGTGCCAGCAGCCAAGATGGTTTATCTGGGGCCAACGTCCTGACTTTC.

This clonotype was observed many times. The genes are TRBV30 and TRBJ1-1, with 7 positions matching TRBD1. V shed 2 bases and J 3 bases; nucleotides not matched to a gene: 3. Germline CDR1 reads GTSNPN; CDR2 reads SVGIG (reference sequence). The CDR3 length is 13 residues. Here the CDR3 reads CAWSSRGDTEAFF. Here the CDR3 DNA reads TGTGCCTGGAGTTCCAGGGGGGACACTGAAGCTTTCTTT.

This clonotype has ten or more counts. The J gene is TRBJ2-7, the V gene TRBV10-3, with D possibly being TRBD2 (6 bases). Germline V gives CDR1 ENHRY, CDR2 SYGVKD. Trimming took off 7 bases at V and 4 bases at J, with 20 bases between the two ends. The CDR3 extends over 15 amino acids. The CDR3 DNA is TGTGCCATCACCAACCCGTACGGGAGCGGGTACGAGCAGTACTTC. It specifies CAITNPYGSGYEQYF.

This clonotype was detected ten times or more. The chain has TRBV28 and TRBJ2-3; TRBD1 agrees at 7 bases. The CDR3 runs 16 residues. Unmatched junction bases numbered 14, after V lost 8 bases and J lost 3 bases. Germline V CDR1 and CDR2: MDHEN, SYDVKM. Written as DNA, the CDR3 is TGTGCCAGCGGCTACCCCCAGGGGGTAGGTACAGATACGCAGTATTTT. Protein product: CASGYPQGVGTDTQYF.

This clonotype was seen repeatedly, ten times or more. CDR3 DNA: TGTGCCAGCAGCGTAGGGTTAGGGTACGAGCAGTACTTC. It translates to CASSVGLGYEQYF. This chain uses TRBV9 with TRBJ2-7, with D unclear. CDR3 length: 13 amino acids. In germline, CDR1 is SGDLS, CDR2 YYNGEE. Trimming pared 0 bases from V and 4 bases from J, leaving 8 bases between.

CDR3 amino acids: CATKGSGTPENSPLHF. In DNA form, the CDR3 reads TGTGCCACCAAAGGATCCGGGACTCCGGAAAATTCACCCCTCCACTTT. The chain employs TRBV15 and TRBJ1-6; TRBD1 is a possible D gene (5 bases). Germline V lookup: CDR1 LNHNV, CDR2 YYDKDF (reference sequence). Trimming left V 7 bases short and J 7 bases short, with 20 bases between. The length of the CDR3 is 16 residues.

This clonotype was found many times. The chain joins TRBV28 to TRBJ2-7; 7 bases map to TRBD2. The CDR3 totals 16 residues. V shed 6 bases and J 7 bases; nucleotides not matched to a gene: 18. Germline V gene lookup returns CDR1 MDHEN and CDR2 SYDVKM. Here the CDR3 reads CASSSSELAKTGEQYF. CDR3 sequence (DNA): TGTGCCAGCAGCTCCTCAGAACTAGCGAAGACGGGGGAGCAGTACTTC.

As concerns this clonotype: A read error may explain this, as a much larger clone is one base away. The genes are TRBV20-1 and TRBJ2-7; TRBD2 matches 7 bases. There are 15 residues in the CDR3. The germline V gene encodes CDR1 DFQATT and CDR2 SNEGSKA (reference sequence). The CDR3 here is CGARPSSGVSYEQYF. CDR3 bases: TGCGGTGCTAGGCCTTCTAGCGGCGTAAGCTACGAGCAGTACTTC.

This clonotype was seen ten or more times. The gene calls are TRBV5-5 and TRBJ1-3; a weak D match, TRBD1 (6 bases). The CDR3 loop spans 16 amino acids. Trimming took 1 base from V and 1 from J, leaving 12 bases between them. The germline CDR1 and CDR2 sequences are SGHKS and YYEKEE (reference sequence). In nucleotides, the CDR3 is TGTGCCAGCAGCTTGCTCAGGGGTCGATCTGGAAACACCATATATTTT. As protein: CASSLLRGRSGNTIYF.

This clonotype was counted only a few times. The chain is built from TRBV13 and TRBJ2-1; TRBD2 might be the D (6 bases). The V gene's germline CDR1 is PRHDT and CDR2 FYEKMQ (reference sequence). The length of the CDR3 is 16 residues. Trimming took 4 bases from V and 2 from J, leaving 15 bases between them. This CDR3 reads CASSSGGERAYNEQFF. The CDR3 nucleotides read TGTGCCAGCAGCTCAGGCGGGGAGAGGGCCTACAATGAGCAGTTCTTC.

This clonotype was counted ten times or more. The V and J genes are TRBV13 and TRBJ2-7; D remains unclear. This CDR3 is built from 15 residues. Germline values: CDR1 PRHDT, CDR2 FYEKMQ (reference sequence). V was shortened by 0 bases and J by 3 bases, with 12 bases between the two germline ends. The chain's CDR3 is CASSLGQSGGYEQYF. CDR3 DNA: TGTGCCAGCAGCTTAGGACAGTCGGGTGGCTACGAGCAGTACTTC.

This clonotype was observed at least ten times. The V call is TRBV30, the J call TRBJ1-1, with D maybe TRBD1 (6 bases). This CDR3 comprises 12 residues. V shed 3 bases and J shed 5 bases, with 10 bases lying between them. Germline V gene sequence: CDR1 GTSNPN, CDR2 SVGIG (reference sequence). CDR3 region: CAWRGAWTEAFF. Written as DNA, the CDR3 is TGTGCCTGGAGGGGGGCATGGACTGAAGCTTTCTTT.

The sample holds many counts of this clonotype. This rearrangement joins TRBV24-1 to TRBJ1-4; no clear D. CDR1 is KGHDR, CDR2 SFDVKD, per germline. The CDR3 spans 15 residues. V was trimmed by 3 bases and J by 3 bases, leaving 10 bases between them. CDR3 nucleotide sequence: TGTGCCACCAGTGATCGATCGGATCCTAATGAAAAACTGTTTTTT. Encoded protein: CATSDRSDPNEKLFF.

There are many counts of this clonotype. This chain links TRBV6-2 or TRBV6-3 with TRBJ2-1, with TRBD2 identical over 10 bases. From germline, CDR1 is MNHEY and CDR2 SVGEGT. The CDR3 spans 15 residues. V gave up 4 bases and J gave up 7 bases; unmatched junction bases: 7. CDR3 in amino acids: CASSSPSGRGNEQFF. The CDR3, as DNA: TGTGCCAGCAGTTCGCCTAGCGGGAGAGGGAATGAGCAGTTCTTC.

This clonotype showed up just once. This chain connects TRBV7-9 to TRBJ1-6; weak D call: TRBD1 (5 bases). The CDR3 sequence is 16 residues long. Germline V lookup: CDR1 SEHNR, CDR2 FQNEAQ (reference sequence). V lost 4 bases and J lost 0, with 10 bases in between. CDR3 residues: CASSSRESSYNSPLHF. CDR3 nucleotides: TGTGCCAGCAGCTCCAGGGAGAGCTCCTATAATTCACCCCTCCACTTT.

This clonotype was observed many times. The V and J genes are TRBV19 and TRBJ1-1; TRBD1 is a possible D gene (6 bases). CDR1 LNHDA and CDR2 SQIVND come from the germline V gene (reference sequence). V was pared by 9 bases and J by 0 bases, with 11 bases between. The CDR3 length is 13 residues. The CDR3 here is CASRDTLNTEAFF. The CDR3, as DNA: TGTGCCAGCAGGGACACGCTGAACACTGAAGCTTTCTTT.

This clonotype was picked up many times. The V call is TRBV7-9, the J call TRBJ2-1; 10 bases match TRBD1. Germline-derived CDR1 and CDR2 are SEHNR and FQNEAQ (reference sequence). The CDR3 is 17 amino acids. The V gene end was trimmed by 4 bases and the J gene end by 5 bases; junction bases not matched to a gene: 11. The CDR3 is CASSSGQGIRGDNEQFF. CDR3 sequence (DNA): TGTGCCAGCAGCTCGGGACAGGGGATTCGGGGGGACAATGAGCAGTTCTTC.

This clonotype was counted at least ten times. The chain couples TRBV6-1 to TRBJ1-6; D not resolved. Germline V CDR1 and CDR2: MNHNS, SASEGT. The CDR3 length is 14 residues. The V gene lost 6 bases and the J gene lost 5 bases, with 11 bases spanning the gap. The CDR3: CASRSTENNSPLHF. The CDR3 region has the DNA TGTGCCAGCAGATCGACGGAAAATAATTCACCCCTCCACTTT.